These T cell receptor beta chains were read from a single sample in a study of T cells in Graves' hyperthyroidism and ophthalmopathy. One entry per CDR3 protein, called by TCRdb with MiXCR from the multiplex PCR reads. The repertoire holds about 550,000 distinct CDR3 sequences, with less than 25% as singletons. The specimen sequenced was blood. These receptors all come from a man between 18 and 35 years old with Graves' hyperthyroidism. The CDR3 runs from the conserved cysteine through the conserved F or W. The D gene is left open where the match is weak. Clone size is shown for a subset of rows, as once, few, many or a class of expanded clone.

j_call clone_size d_call v_call cdr3_nt cdr3_aa
TRBJ1-1 many TRBD1 TRBV20-1 TGCAGTGCCTTAAAAGGGGGCGAAACTGAAGCTTTCTTT CSALKGGETEAFF
TRBJ1-5 many NA TRBV11-2 TGTGCCAGCAGCTTAGATTTCGGGGCCCATCAGCCCCAGCATTTT CASSLDFGAHQPQHF
TRBJ2-5 many TRBD1 TRBV30 TGTGCCTGGAACAGGGGACAGGGAGAGGAGACCCAGTACTTC CAWNRGQGEETQYF
TRBJ1-2 NA NA TRBV24-1 TGTGCCACCAGTGATTGGAATAACTATGGCTACACCTTC CATSDWNNYGYTF
TRBJ1-2 many NA TRBV24-1 TGTACAGCCGGGACGGGCAATGGCTACACCTTC CTAGTGNGYTF
TRBJ2-7 few NA TRBV6-2/TRBV6-3 TGTGCCAGCAGTTACACCCGGAGGGCGGACAGCAGTTACGAGCAGTACTTC CASSYTRRADSSYEQYF
TRBJ1-4 many TRBD1 TRBV11-2 TGTGCCAGCAGCTTAGGTACATTCCAGGGGGCGGATAAAGAAAAACTGTTTTTT CASSLGTFQGADKEKLFF
TRBJ2-7 few TRBD2 TRBV2 TGTGCCAGCAGGGCACTAGCGGTCCTCTCCTACGAGCAGTACTTC CASRALAVLSYEQYF
TRBJ2-5 once NA TRBV7-2 TGTGCCAGCAGCTCTCAGTCGGGACAAGAGACCCAGTACTTC CASSSQSGQETQYF
TRBJ2-5 many TRBD2 TRBV7-2 TGTGCCAGCAGTCGTATAGCGGGGGGGACAGAGACCCAGTACTTC CASSRIAGGTETQYF
TRBJ1-1 many NA TRBV6-1 TGTGCCAGCAGTGGGCTGTTCATGAACACTGAAGCTTTCTTT CASSGLFMNTEAFF
TRBJ2-7 many TRBD1 TRBV27 TGTGCCAGCAGCCCGGGGACAGGCCATAGCTCCTACGAGCAGTACTTC CASSPGTGHSSYEQYF
TRBJ1-1 many NA TRBV6-2/TRBV6-3 TGTGCCAGCACCCCCGAGCGGGGGCCTGGGGACACTGAAGCTTTCTTT CASTPERGPGDTEAFF
TRBJ1-2 many TRBD1 TRBV11-2 TGTGCCAGCAGCCCACTAGAGGACAGGGCGTTCTATGGCTACACCTTC CASSPLEDRAFYGYTF
TRBJ1-1 NA TRBD1 TRBV6-1 TGTGCCAGCAGTGCGGGACAGGGTAGAGTAGGGACTGAAGCTTTCTTT CASSAGQGRVGTEAFF
TRBJ2-7 many NA TRBV6-5 TGTGCCAGCAGTCGACAGTTCTCCTACGAGCAGTACTTC CASSRQFSYEQYF
TRBJ2-7 many NA TRBV30 TGTGCCTGGACCCCGGGACTGGCCTACGAGCAGTACTTC CAWTPGLAYEQYF
TRBJ2-7 many NA TRBV27 TGTGCCAGCAGTTTAACCGGGGGCCCCGGGAGCGAGCAGTACTTC CASSLTGGPGSEQYF
TRBJ2-5 many NA TRBV24-1 TGTGCCACCAGTGACCCACAGGGTGGAGACTATGTCGGGACCCAGTACTTC CATSDPQGGDYVGTQYF
TRBJ1-2 many NA TRBV7-9 TGTGCCAGCAGGTTGACAGCGAAACTGGACTATGGCTACACCTTC CASRLTAKLDYGYTF
TRBJ2-5 many TRBD2 TRBV12-5 TGTGCTAGTGGTTCTAGCGGCGAAGAGACCCAGTACTTC CASGSSGEETQYF
TRBJ1-1 many NA TRBV12-3/TRBV12-4 TGTGCCAGCAGTTCGGCGACGCCGGAAGCTTTCTTT CASSSATPEAFF
TRBJ1-5 many NA TRBV20-1 TGCAGTGCTAGGGCTCGGGAATTATATAGCAATCAGCCCCAGCATTTT CSARARELYSNQPQHF
TRBJ2-7 few NA TRBV18 TGTGCCAGCTCACCACCAGGGTTTCTCTACGAGCAGTACTTC CASSPPGFLYEQYF